What follows describes a single TCR beta chain. Its target is not known. V lost 0 bases, J lost 4 bases, and 4 bases lay in between. The CDR3 length is 13 residues. In germline, CDR1 is SGHTA, CDR2 FQGNSA. TCRdb re-analysed the 5' RACE reads in MiXCR, keeping a single row per CDR3 protein. The sample records roughly 250,000 distinct CDR3 sequences, 10% to 15% being singletons. The sample originates from a study of T cells after yellow fever vaccination. About the research overall: SMART-Seq v4 Ultra Low Input handled preparation of low-cell-number fractions. Study results and limitations: Repertoires obtained by FACS sorting could include abundant clonotypes that entered as contaminants from the bulk population.

This specimen was CD4+ T cells sorted from PBMCs, taken 45 days after the yellow fever booster vaccination. This TCR was sampled from a man aged 25 to 40 who received the YFV17D yellow fever vaccine. The rearrangement links TRBV7-2 to TRBJ2-1; D not certain. This CDR3 is CASSLAEYNEQFF. DNA of the CDR3: TGTGCCAGCAGCTTAGCAGAGTACAATGAGCAGTTCTTC.